Shown below are 27 T cell receptor beta chains from a single sample sequenced in a study of radiotherapy plus CTLA-4 blockade in lung cancer. Data came from immunoSEQ multiplex PCR; TCRdb stores just in-frame clones and leaves some out. The repertoire holds around 130,000 clones, with about 87% as singletons. The sample here was peripheral blood, taken from a patient treated with radiotherapy plus ipilimumab. Receptor source: a human donor with non-small cell lung cancer that progressed on radiotherapy plus ipilimumab.

The chain employs TRBV7-2 and TRBJ1-2; D possibly corresponds to TRBD1 (5 bases). V lost 4 bases and J 4 bases, leaving 13 bases between the germline ends. Germline assignment: CDR1 SGHTA and CDR2 FQGNSA. The CDR3 sequence is 14 residues long. CDR3 in DNA: TGTGCCAGCAGCTCCCAGGGTGGTGGCTATGGCTACACCTTC. Translating gives CASSSQGGGYGYTF.

The chain recombines TRBV19 with TRBJ1-1; D is uncertain. The CDR3 contains 13 residues. Germline lookup yields CDR1 LNHDA and CDR2 SQIVND (reference sequence). Trimming left V 2 bases short and J 0 bases short, with 4 bases between. CDR3 sequence: CASSIYLNTEAFF. CDR3 DNA sequence: TGTGCCAGTAGTATATACCTGAACACTGAAGCTTTCTTT.

The chain has TRBV27 and TRBJ2-6; 12 bases align to TRBD1. CDR1 is MNHEY, CDR2 SMNVEV, per germline (reference sequence). The CDR3 runs to 20 residues. J gave up 2 bases and V 2 bases, and 10 bases lay outside the gene matches. CDR3 coding DNA: TGTGCCAGCAGTTTACGTGTCCCGGGACAGGGGGCGGCTGGGGCCAACGTCCTGACTTTC. It codes for CASSLRVPGQGAAGANVLTF.

The chain couples TRBV21-1 to TRBJ1-2. TRBV21-1 is assigned pseudogene status. CDR3 size: 14 residues. The CDR3 DNA sequence: TGTGCCAGCAGCAGCGACCCATCACTCGATGGCTACACCTTC. Translated, it gives CASSSDPSLDGYTF.

The rearrangement joins TRBV2 to TRBJ2-2; 11 bases are shared with TRBD2. Germline lookup yields CDR1 SNHLY and CDR2 FYNNEI. The CDR3 covers 16 residues. V lost 2 bases to trimming and J lost 4 bases; unmatched junction nucleotides: 3. CDR3 nucleotides: TGTGCCAGCAGTGAACTAGCGGGAGGCGGCACCGGGGAGCTGTTTTTT. It encodes CASSELAGGGTGELFF.

The chain joins TRBV19 to TRBJ1-3; D gene ambiguous. The germline V and J ends were trimmed by 3 bases and 0 bases, with 3 bases remaining between them. Germline V CDR1 and CDR2: LNHDA, SQIVND (reference sequence). The CDR3 consists of 13 residues. In DNA form, the CDR3 reads TGTGCCAGTAGTATGGTCTCTGGAAACACCATATATTTT. Its protein is CASSMVSGNTIYF.

The rearrangement uses TRBV9 and TRBJ1-3; D remains unclear. V was trimmed by 3 bases and J by 0 bases, leaving 7 bases between them. From germline, CDR1 is SGDLS and CDR2 YYNGEE. This CDR3 has 14 amino acids. The CDR3 DNA is TGTGCCAGCAGCGACAGTTCCTCTGGAAACACCATATATTTT. Amino acids: CASSDSSSGNTIYF. Complete variable domain (other parts from reference TRBV9 and TRBJ1-3): DSGVTQTPKHLITATGQRVTLRCSPRSGDLSVYWYQQSLDQGLQFLIQYYNGEERAKGNILERFSAQQFPDLHSELNLSSLELGDSALYFCASSDSSSGNTIYFGEGSWLTVV.

The V and J genes are TRBV5-1 and TRBJ1-1, with TRBD1 as a possible D gene (6 bases). V was trimmed by 4 bases and J by 2 bases, leaving 15 bases between them. The CDR3 extends over 15 amino acids. Germline CDR1 reads SGHRS; CDR2 reads YFSETQ. In nucleotides, the CDR3 is TGCGCCAGCAGCCCGGGACACCGGGACAACACTGAAGCTTTCTTT. It encodes CASSPGHRDNTEAFF.

The chain carries TRBV7-8 and TRBJ2-3, with TRBD2 as a possible D gene (5 bases). The V and J ends lost 5 bases and 3 bases respectively, with 15 bases between them. Germline V CDR1 and CDR2: SGHVS, FQNEAQ. There are 15 residues in the CDR3. The CDR3 region is CASSHRRSGTDTQYF. The CDR3 coding sequence is TGTGCCAGCAGCCACCGAAGGTCGGGGACAGATACGCAGTATTTT. Complete variable domain (other parts from reference TRBV7-8 and TRBJ2-3): GAGVSQSPRYKVAKRGQDVALRCDPISGHVSLFWYQQALGQGPEFLTYFQNEAQLDKSGLPSDRFFAERPEGSVSTLKIQRTQQEDSAVYLCASSHRRSGTDTQYFGPGTRLTVL.

This clone was seen only once. V and J are TRBV7-9 and TRBJ2-3; no definite D call. The CDR3 extends over 12 amino acids. CDR1 is SEHNR and CDR2 is FQNEAQ in the germline V gene (reference sequence). V was cut by 5 bases and J by 6 bases, with 9 bases left in between. CDR3 amino acids: CASSPREDTQYF. The CDR3 DNA follows: TGTGCCAGCAGCCCCCGTGAGGATACGCAGTATTTT.

This clone was counted once. In DNA, the CDR3 is TGTGCCACCAGCAGAGATCCACCCGGGGAGCTGTTTTTT. The encoded protein is CATSRDPPGELFF. The V gene is TRBV15, the J gene TRBJ2-2; D not resolved. Germline CDR1 is LNHNV and CDR2 is YYDKDF (reference sequence). With 0 bases removed from V and 6 bases from J, the gap between germline ends came to 5 bases. The CDR3 sequence is 13 residues long.

This clone was found once. The chain uses TRBV11-2 and TRBJ2-4; 10 positions match TRBD1. J lost 9 bases, V lost 5 bases, and 10 bases had no gene match. CDR1 and CDR2 from the germline V gene are SGHAT and FQNNGV. This CDR3 spans 15 amino acids. The CDR3 DNA sequence: TGTGCCAGCAGCCGGCCCGGGACAGGGGCGCCCATTCAGTACTTC. Translated: CASSRPGTGAPIQYF.

This chain links TRBV19 with TRBJ1-2, with no clear D. The V end was cut by 3 bases, the J end by 8 bases, with 19 bases between. CDR3 size: 15 residues. Germline values: CDR1 LNHDA, CDR2 SQIVND (reference sequence). CDR3 amino acids: CASSISSLGGIGYTF. DNA for the CDR3: TGTGCCAGTAGTATCTCTTCCCTCGGAGGGATCGGCTACACCTTC.

In its sample, this clone was seen once. CDR3 DNA: TGTGCCAGTAATTCCCGGGACAGGCTGGAGAGCTACACCTTC. It translates to CASNSRDRLESYTF. The chain carries TRBV19 and TRBJ1-2; 8 positions agree with TRBD1. The CDR3 consists of 14 residues. Germline CDR1 is LNHDA and CDR2 is SQIVND (reference sequence). V lost 7 bases and J lost 9; bases outside the gene matches: 13.

This chain links TRBV4-1 with TRBJ2-7; 11 positions agree with TRBD2. Trimming cost V 2 bases and J 3 bases; bases outside gene matches: 3. The germline V gene has CDR1 MGHRA and CDR2 YSYEKL. This CDR3 has 15 amino acids. The CDR3 loop is CASSQISGGGYEQYF. DNA for the CDR3: TGCGCCAGCAGCCAAATTAGCGGGGGGGGCTACGAGCAGTACTTC.

This chain connects TRBV25-1 to TRBJ2-5; no definite D call. The length of the CDR3 is 13 residues. Germline assignment: CDR1 MGHDK and CDR2 SYGVNS. The V gene lost 4 bases and the J gene lost 2 bases, with 8 bases spanning the gap. The CDR3 sequence is CASSGPGQETQYF. DNA for the CDR3: TGTGCCAGCAGTGGCCCAGGACAAGAGACCCAGTACTTC.

V gene TRBV6-5 combines with J gene TRBJ2-7; unclear D gene. The length of the CDR3 is 13 residues. Germline V gene lookup returns CDR1 MNHEY and CDR2 SVGAGI. V was pared by 7 bases and J by 5 bases, with 15 bases between. CDR3 residues: CASKVRHRDEQYF. CDR3 bases: TGTGCCAGCAAGGTCAGACACCGCGACGAGCAGTACTTC.

This rearrangement joins TRBV13 to TRBJ2-7; 9 bases agree with TRBD2. The junction had 10 bases not matched to a gene; V was cut back by 5 bases and J by 2 bases. Germline-derived CDR1 and CDR2 are PRHDT and FYEKMQ (reference sequence). The length of the CDR3 is 16 residues. The CDR3 spells CASSQKGGGRAYEQYF. CDR3 DNA sequence: TGTGCCAGCAGCCAAAAAGGGGGCGGGAGGGCCTACGAGCAGTACTTC.

The genes are TRBV4-1 and TRBJ1-2; D is possibly TRBD1 (6 bases). The CDR3 spans 17 residues. Germline-derived CDR1 and CDR2 are MGHRA and YSYEKL. The germline V and J ends were trimmed by 0 bases and 4 bases, with 18 bases remaining between them. CDR3 in amino acids: CASSQDQGNTFLYGYTF. The CDR3 DNA reads as TGCGCCAGCAGCCAAGATCAGGGGAACACCTTCCTCTATGGCTACACCTTC.

The gene calls are TRBV5-8 and TRBJ1-4; D is undetermined. The V and J ends lost 3 bases and 4 bases respectively, with 13 bases between them. CDR1 is SGHTS, CDR2 YDEGEE, per germline. The CDR3 length is 15 residues. The CDR3 nucleotides are TGTGCCAGCAGCTCATTGCGGGGTTATAATGAAAAACTGTTTTTT. Its protein is CASSSLRGYNEKLFF.

The chain has TRBV10-3 and TRBJ1-1, with D possibly TRBD1 on 5 matching bases. The CDR3 extends over 13 amino acids. The germline gives CDR1 ENHRY, CDR2 SYGVKD. Trimming stripped 11 bases from V and 0 bases from J, with 13 bases between. The CDR3 here is CALQGEMNTEAFF. The CDR3 bases are TGTGCCCTTCAAGGGGAGATGAACACTGAAGCTTTCTTT.

The gene calls are TRBV7-9 and TRBJ2-1, with D possibly being TRBD1 or TRBD2 (5 bases each). Deletions cut 1 base from V and 9 bases from J, with 16 bases between. The germline CDR1 and CDR2 sequences are SEHNR and FQNEAQ (reference sequence). The CDR3 length is 15 residues. The CDR3 DNA follows: TGTGCCAGCAGCTTAGTTCGGGGCGGGTTGGGTGAGCAGTTCTTC. Translating gives CASSLVRGGLGEQFF.

Note on this clone: The same CDR3 can be traced to other DNA sequences in this sample. The rearrangement uses TRBV5-6 and TRBJ2-3; no clear D. V was trimmed by 4 bases and J by 7 bases, leaving 13 bases between them. The CDR3 totals 13 residues. Germline assignment: CDR1 SGHDT and CDR2 YYEEEE. Here the CDR3 reads CASSLPGAYTQYF. In nucleotides, the CDR3 is TGTGCCAGCAGCCTGCCAGGAGCCTATACGCAGTATTTT.

This clone was recorded only once. The chain uses TRBV7-3 and TRBJ2-3, with 8 nucleotides matching TRBD1. CDR3 length: 15 residues. Germline CDR1 and CDR2: SGHTA and FQGTGA. V shed 5 bases and J 6 bases; nucleotides not matched to a gene: 10. The CDR3 coding sequence is TGTGCCAGCAGCCTATCAGGGGGCTCAGGGGATACGCAGTATTTT. This sequence encodes CASSLSGGSGDTQYF.

Notes on this clone: The sample has other DNA sequences that encode this CDR3 too. The chain carries TRBV6-5 and TRBJ2-2; no clear D gene. In germline, CDR1 is MNHEY, CDR2 SVGAGI. CDR3 length equals 12 residues. V lost 6 bases and J lost 2, with 4 bases in between. The CDR3, as DNA: TGTGCCAGCAGCTTAAACACCGGGGAGCTGTTTTTT. It specifies CASSLNTGELFF.

This clone is a singleton in its sample. This chain connects TRBV5-6 to TRBJ2-7, with D hard to call. There are 14 residues in the CDR3. Germline V gives CDR1 SGHDT, CDR2 YYEEEE. V lost 0 bases to trimming and J lost 4 bases, with 11 bases between them. The DNA for the CDR3 is TGTGCCAGCAGCTTGGGGAACGTATTTTACGAGCAGTACTTC. Its translation: CASSLGNVFYEQYF.

This rearrangement joins TRBV6-1 to TRBJ2-7; 7 nucleotides align to TRBD2. CDR1 and CDR2 from the germline V gene are MNHNS and SASEGT. The CDR3 sequence is 15 residues long. V shed 8 bases, J shed 4 bases, and the junction held 14 bases outside the gene matches. The CDR3 DNA reads TGTGCCAGCGCGGTCGGGGCGGGAGCTAGTTACGAGCAGTACTTC. Its translation: CASAVGAGASYEQYF.